The 15 T cell receptor beta chains listed next were all sequenced from one sample in a study of Graves' ophthalmopathy and Graves' hyperthyroidism. RNA transcripts were the source from which TCR beta CDR3 regions were amplified. The workflow started with a first-round RT-PCR run with HTBI primers and then moved on to a second-round multiplex PCR. A single record per CDR3 protein comes from TCRdb applying MiXCR to the multiplex PCR reads. The data hold over 650,000 distinct CDR3 sequences, with about 38% observed a single time. The source material was peripheral blood. The source of these receptors is an adult man with Graves' ophthalmopathy.

With regard to this clonotype: This clone may be a read error of a much larger clone one base away. In DNA form, the CDR3 reads TGTGCCAGCAGAGGTAGCGGGAGCTCCGAGCAGTCCTTC. Its protein product is CASRGSGSSEQSF. The chain joins TRBV25-1 to TRBJ2-7; 9 nucleotides match TRBD2. CDR3 length: 13 residues. The V gene's germline CDR1 is MGHDK and CDR2 SYGVNS.

This clonotype was counted only a few times. The chain recombines TRBV6-4 with TRBJ1-2; 9 positions agree with TRBD1. The V and J ends lost 6 bases and 2 bases, in that order; junction bases with no gene match: 7. The length of the CDR3 is 15 residues. Germline-derived CDR1 and CDR2 are MRHNA and SNTAGT. Here the CDR3 DNA reads TGTGCCAGCAGCTTAAACAGGGGGCCGAACTATGGCTACACCTTC. The encoded protein is CASSLNRGPNYGYTF.

V gene TRBV6-4 combines with J gene TRBJ1-5; 7 bases agree with TRBD1. Germline CDR1 and CDR2: MRHNA and SNTAGT. The CDR3 has 15 residues. The V segment lost 5 bases and the J segment 7 bases; nucleotides outside the gene matches: 11. Here the CDR3 reads CASSLGGRGGQPQHF. In DNA form, the CDR3 reads TGTGCCAGCAGTCTTGGGGGCAGAGGGGGCCAGCCCCAGCATTTT.

In its sample, this clonotype was seen many times. This chain uses TRBV9 with TRBJ1-4; D is possibly TRBD1 (5 bases). CDR1 and CDR2 (germline): SGDLS, YYNGEE. V lost 2 bases to trimming and J lost 10 bases, with 21 bases between them. The CDR3 totals 16 residues. The CDR3 DNA sequence: TGTGCCAGCAGCGTGTCGGGGGGATCGGGTCGCGGAAAACTGTTTTTT. This gives the protein CASSVSGGSGRGKLFF.

As concerns this clonotype: The junction does not match germline at one end; this may be a read error. The rearrangement uses TRBV19 and TRBJ1-1; D not resolved. The CDR3 extends over 14 amino acids. The germline V gene has CDR1 LNHDA and CDR2 SQIVND (reference sequence). Written as DNA, the CDR3 is TGTGCCAGTAGTAACCGACCCAGAGTCACTAAAGCTTTCTTT. Translated, it gives CASSNRPRVTKAFF.

This clonotype came up a few times. The chain joins TRBV5-8 to TRBJ1-1; D remains ambiguous. CDR1 is SGHTS and CDR2 is YDEGEE in the germline V gene. The CDR3 is 14 amino acids. Trimming shortened V by 5 bases and J by 3 bases, and 14 bases separated the two germline ends. The CDR3 sequence: CASRRSVLDTEAFF. The CDR3 nucleotides read TGTGCCAGCAGACGCAGCGTGTTGGACACTGAAGCTTTCTTT.

This clonotype was counted at least ten times. The chain's CDR3 is CASSGVGTPDAHGYTF. The CDR3 coding sequence is TGCGCCAGCAGCGGAGTCGGGACACCCGACGCTCACGGCTACACCTTC. This chain uses TRBV10-2 with TRBJ1-2; D may be TRBD1 (6 bases). The CDR3 sequence is 16 residues long. The V end lost 6 bases, the J end lost 8 bases, and 25 bases lay between the germline ends. Germline loops: CDR1 WSHSY, CDR2 SAAADI.

This clonotype was detected ten times or more. J is TRBJ1-6 and V is TRBV4-2; D not certain. V dropped 0 bases and J dropped 11 bases, with 8 bases sitting between them. From germline, CDR1 is LGHNA and CDR2 YNFKEQ. CDR3 length: 13 amino acids. The CDR3 DNA sequence: TGTGCCAGCAGCCAAGATGGAGTGGCACCCCTCCACTTT. Its protein is CASSQDGVAPLHF.

J is TRBJ1-1 and V is TRBV4-3, with D perhaps TRBD1 (6 bases). The CDR3 contains 13 residues. CDR1 is LGHNA, CDR2 YSLEER, per germline. The ends were cut back, 3 bases at V and 10 bases at J, with 15 bases in the middle. CDR3 coding DNA: TGCGCCAGCAGCCAGCAAGCGGGGGCCGGAGCTTTCTTT. Protein sequence: CASSQQAGAGAFF.

The J gene is TRBJ2-2, the V gene TRBV29-1, with TRBD1 identical over 7 bases. V shed 7 bases, J shed 2 bases, and the junction held 7 bases outside the gene matches. The germline V gene has CDR1 SQVTM and CDR2 ANQGSEA. The CDR3 consists of 14 residues. The CDR3 sequence: CSALGTDNTGELFF. The CDR3 DNA follows: TGCAGCGCCCTCGGGACAGATAACACCGGGGAGCTGTTTTTT.

This clonotype has more than one count but fewer than ten. V and J are TRBV14 and TRBJ1-4; TRBD1 aligns across 7 bases. CDR3 length: 15 residues. Per the germline V gene, CDR1 is SGHDN and CDR2 is FVKESK. The V segment lost 1 base and the J segment 8 bases; nucleotides outside the gene matches: 7. CDR3 protein: CASSQVDRSNEKLFF. CDR3 bases: TGTGCCAGCAGCCAAGTGGACAGGTCCAACGAAAAACTGTTTTTT. Combining the CDR3 with reference TRBV14 and TRBJ1-4 gives the whole variable domain EAGVTQFPSHSVIEKGQTVTLRCDPISGHDNLYWYRRVMGKEIKFLLHFVKESKQDESGMPNNRFLAERTGGTYSTLKVQPAELEDSGVYFCASSQVDRSNEKLFFGSGTQLSVL.

This clonotype was counted many times. V usage is TRBV7-9 and J usage is TRBJ1-1; 9 bases map to TRBD1. This CDR3 has 11 residues. CDR1 is SEHNR and CDR2 is FQNEAQ in the germline V gene (reference sequence). V shed 4 bases, J shed 11 bases, and the junction held 2 bases outside the gene matches. The chain's CDR3 is CASSWDRDAFF. The DNA for the CDR3 is TGTGCCAGCAGCTGGGACAGGGATGCTTTCTTT.

A note on this clonotype: A read error is possible here, since a much larger clone lies one base away. The chain couples TRBV19 to TRBJ2-5; possibly TRBD2 for D (6 bases). The CDR3 runs 15 residues. Germline assignment: CDR1 LNHDA and CDR2 SQIVND (reference sequence). The CDR3 nucleotides are TGTGCCTGTAGTATCGGGGGAGCGGCCGGGGAGACCCAGTACTTC. Its protein is CACSIGGAAGETQYF.

The genes are TRBV25-1 and TRBJ1-4; D is ambiguous. The CDR3 covers 15 residues. The germline V gene has CDR1 MGHDK and CDR2 SYGVNS. Trimming stripped 6 bases from V and 5 bases from J, with 16 bases between. The CDR3 sequence: CASSPNEGVNEKLFF. The CDR3 DNA reads TGTGCCAGCAGCCCCAACGAGGGTGTAAATGAAAAACTGTTTTTT.

This clonotype was recorded many times. The chain carries TRBV15 and TRBJ2-7; D is ambiguous. Trimming shortened V by 5 bases and J by 0 bases, and 5 bases separated the two germline ends. Germline V gives CDR1 LNHNV, CDR2 YYDKDF (reference sequence). This CDR3 contains 12 residues. CDR3 in amino acids: CATSDNSYEQYF. DNA for the CDR3: TGTGCCACCAGCGACAACTCCTACGAGCAGTACTTC.